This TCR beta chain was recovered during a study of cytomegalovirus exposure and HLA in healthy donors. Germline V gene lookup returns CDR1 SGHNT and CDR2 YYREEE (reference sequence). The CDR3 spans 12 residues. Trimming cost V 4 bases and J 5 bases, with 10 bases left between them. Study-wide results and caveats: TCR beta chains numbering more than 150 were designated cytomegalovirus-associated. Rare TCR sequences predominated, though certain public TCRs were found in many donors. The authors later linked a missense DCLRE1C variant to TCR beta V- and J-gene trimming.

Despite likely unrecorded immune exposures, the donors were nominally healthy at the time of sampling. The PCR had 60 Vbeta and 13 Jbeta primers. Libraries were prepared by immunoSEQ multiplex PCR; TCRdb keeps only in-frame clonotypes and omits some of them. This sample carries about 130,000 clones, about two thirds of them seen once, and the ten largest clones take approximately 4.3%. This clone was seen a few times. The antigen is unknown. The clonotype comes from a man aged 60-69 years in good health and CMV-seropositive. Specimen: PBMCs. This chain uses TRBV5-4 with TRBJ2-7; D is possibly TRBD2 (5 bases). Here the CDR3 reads CASSRRGDEQYF. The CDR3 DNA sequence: TGTGCCAGCAGCCGCCGGGGAGACGAGCAGTACTTC.